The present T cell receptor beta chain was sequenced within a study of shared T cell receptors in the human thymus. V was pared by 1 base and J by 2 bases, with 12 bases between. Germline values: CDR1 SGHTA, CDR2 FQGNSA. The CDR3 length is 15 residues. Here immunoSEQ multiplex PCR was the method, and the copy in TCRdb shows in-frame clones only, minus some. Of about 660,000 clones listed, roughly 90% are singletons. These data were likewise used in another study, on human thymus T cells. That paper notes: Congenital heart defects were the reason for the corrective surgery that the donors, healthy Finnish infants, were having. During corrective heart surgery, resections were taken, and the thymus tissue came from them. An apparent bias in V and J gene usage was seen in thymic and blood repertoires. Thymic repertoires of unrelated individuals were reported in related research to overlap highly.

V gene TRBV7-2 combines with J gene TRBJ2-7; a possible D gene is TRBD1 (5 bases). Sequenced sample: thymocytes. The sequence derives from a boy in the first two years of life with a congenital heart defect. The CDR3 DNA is TGTGCCAGCAGCTTAGAAGGGGAAATGGCCTACGAGCAGTACTTC. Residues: CASSLEGEMAYEQYF.